This is a list of T cell receptor beta chains from one sample in a study of cytomegalovirus exposure and HLA in healthy donors. This table comes from immunoSEQ multiplex PCR, and its TCRdb copy is limited to in-frame clones, with some not included. The table lists about 200,000 clones, roughly 78% of them singletons. Sequences were obtained from PBMCs. The receptors originated from a girl aged 10-17 years in good health and CMV-seropositive. CDR3s include the opening cysteine and the closing phenylalanine or tryptophan. A D gene is named only where the DNA matches it firmly. A clone size is listed for some rows: how often the clone was seen (once, few, many), or a class if it is expanded.

TRBV5-6,-,once,TRBJ2-6,TGTGCCAGCAGCTTCGGGAAGATCTCTGGGGCCAACGTCCTGACTTTC,CASSFGKISGANVLTF
TRBV6-6,TRBD1,few,TRBJ1-2,TGTGCCAGCAGTTACGATGTCGGGACAGTCTATGGCTACACCTTC,CASSYDVGTVYGYTF
TRBV11-2,TRBD1,once,TRBJ2-1,TGTGCCAGCAGCTCCACAGGGGAGAGATTTCTTAAGCAGTTCTTC,CASSSTGERFLKQFF
TRBV9,TRBD1,-,TRBJ1-1,TGTGCCAGCAGCTCGGGACAGGGAGAGAGCCTAGATTGGGCTTTCTTT,CASSSGQGESLDWAFF
TRBV4-2,TRBD2,-,TRBJ2-1,TGTGCCAGCAGCCAAGATTGGCTAGCGGGGGCCCATGAGCAGTTCTTC,CASSQDWLAGAHEQFF
TRBV5-6,-,-,TRBJ2-7,TGTGCCAGCAGCGCAGACAGGCACGCGAGCTCCTACGAGCAGTACTTC,CASSADRHASSYEQYF
TRBV5-4,TRBD2,few,TRBJ2-3,TGTGCCAGCAGCGGAACGACTAGCGGGTACACAGATACGCAGTATTTT,CASSGTTSGYTDTQYF
TRBV10-3,TRBD1,-,TRBJ2-2,TGTGCCATCAGTGAGGCTGACAGGGTTTTTCCCGGGGAGCTGTTTTTT,CAISEADRVFPGELFF
TRBV7-9,TRBD1,-,TRBJ2-7,TGTGCCAGCAGGCGACCGGGACAGGGATTCGACGAGCAGTACTTC,CASRRPGQGFDEQYF
TRBV29-1,TRBD2,-,TRBJ2-2,TGCAGCGTTGAATTGGTAGCGGGGGGCGGGTTCGTCATCGGGGAGCTGTTTTTT,CSVELVAGGGFVIGELFF
TRBV5-6,TRBD1,-,TRBJ2-3,TGTGCCAGCAGCTTGGACGACAGGGGGGGAGATACGCAGTATTTT,CASSLDDRGGDTQYF
TRBV13,TRBD2,-,TRBJ2-5,TGTGCCAGCAGCCCGGGAGGGGGTATGACTCAAGAGACCCAGTACTTC,CASSPGGGMTQETQYF
TRBV9,TRBD2,-,TRBJ2-3,TGTGCCAGCGGGCAAGCGGGGGGGACAGATACGCAGTATTTT,CASGQAGGTDTQYF